The 28 T cell receptor beta chains reported below all come from one sample, sequenced in a study of blood T cell repertoires in COVID-19. Data came from immunoSEQ multiplex PCR; TCRdb stores just in-frame clones and leaves some out. The sample yields over 70,000 clones, roughly 74% seen once. Sequencing used peripheral blood. The receptors derive from a man between 65 and 79 years old with COVID-19, enrolled during active disease.

V gene TRBV7-9 combines with J gene TRBJ2-1, with D possibly matching TRBD2 (5 bases). Trimming shortened V by 8 bases and J by 4 bases, and 21 bases separated the two germline ends. This CDR3 is 16 amino acids long. Germline V gene lookup returns CDR1 SEHNR and CDR2 FQNEAQ (reference sequence). The CDR3 reads CASGSSSSRTYNEQFF. The CDR3, as DNA: TGTGCCAGCGGATCCTCTTCATCCCGGACTTACAATGAGCAGTTCTTC.

The V call is TRBV7-8, the J call TRBJ2-3; 8 bases match TRBD1. This CDR3 contains 16 residues. Trimming removed 5 bases from V and 3 bases from J; junction bases left unmatched: 10. CDR1 is SGHVS, CDR2 FQNEAQ, per germline. The CDR3 nucleotides read TGTGCCAGCAGCCATTCAAACAGGGGGAGGACAGATACGCAGTATTTT. This translates into CASSHSNRGRTDTQYF.

The chain employs TRBV7-8 and TRBJ2-7; no firm D call. Germline CDR1 SGHVS, CDR2 FQNEAQ. CDR3 length: 12 residues. The V and J ends lost 5 bases and 2 bases respectively, with 7 bases between them. The CDR3 nucleotides are TGTGCCAGCAGCCCGAGAGCCTACGAGCAGTACTTC. Amino acid sequence: CASSPRAYEQYF. The whole variable domain, remainder taken from reference TRBV7-8 and TRBJ2-7, is GAGVSQSPRYKVAKRGQDVALRCDPISGHVSLFWYQQALGQGPEFLTYFQNEAQLDKSGLPSDRFFAERPEGSVSTLKIQRTQQEDSAVYLCASSPRAYEQYFGPGTRLTVT.

The rearrangement uses TRBV15 and TRBJ1-3; tentative D call: TRBD1 (5 bases). The CDR3 spans 16 residues. The germline V gene has CDR1 LNHNV and CDR2 YYDKDF (reference sequence). Trimming pared 1 base from V and 0 bases from J, leaving 10 bases between. This CDR3 is CATSRGGSSSGNTIYF. The CDR3, as DNA: TGTGCCACCAGCAGAGGGGGCAGTAGCTCTGGAAACACCATATATTTT.

This chain uses TRBV28 with TRBJ1-5; D perhaps matches TRBD1 (5 bases). This CDR3 has 15 residues. CDR1 and CDR2 (germline): MDHEN, SYDVKM. V lost 6 bases to trimming and J lost 3 bases, with 15 bases between them. CDR3 loop: CASSPPAGNNQPQHF. DNA of the CDR3: TGTGCCAGCAGCCCCCCCGCAGGGAACAATCAGCCCCAGCATTTT.

This clone was seen a single time. The J gene is TRBJ2-2, the V gene TRBV5-1, with a tentative D call TRBD1 (6 bases). Trimming left V 2 bases short and J 6 bases short, with 8 bases between. Germline V gives CDR1 SGHRS, CDR2 YFSETQ. This CDR3 has 13 residues. Here the CDR3 DNA reads TGCGCCAGCAGCTTCCAGGGGCCCGGGGAGCTGTTTTTT. Its protein product is CASSFQGPGELFF.

At least ten counts were recorded for this clone. The gene calls are TRBV7-9 and TRBJ2-3; D gene unclear. CDR1 and CDR2 from the germline V gene are SEHNR and FQNEAQ (reference sequence). Trimming took 2 bases from V and 14 from J, leaving 8 bases between them. The CDR3 consists of 10 residues. The CDR3 here is CASSLSSWYF. The CDR3, as DNA: TGTGCCAGCAGCTTATCTTCGTGGTATTTT.

The V and J genes are TRBV6-6 and TRBJ2-6; tentative D call: TRBD1 (6 bases). Germline values: CDR1 MNHNY, CDR2 SVGAGI (reference sequence). V was trimmed by 0 bases and J by 2 bases, leaving 8 bases between them. The CDR3 is 16 residues long. The CDR3 DNA is TGTGCCAGCAGTTACTCCCGGACAGCTGGGGCCAACGTCCTGACTTTC. Its translation is CASSYSRTAGANVLTF.

The rearrangement links TRBV19 to TRBJ2-7; D may be TRBD2 (6 bases). Germline CDR1 reads LNHDA; CDR2 reads SQIVND (reference sequence). The CDR3 contains 14 residues. Deletions cut 0 bases from V and 7 bases from J, with 13 bases between. CDR3 sequence (DNA): TGTGCCAGTAGTATAGATCCGGGACTCGGGGAGCAGTACTTC. Protein product: CASSIDPGLGEQYF.

The chain links TRBV30 to TRBJ1-1, with 7 bases identical to TRBD1. J was trimmed by 1 base and V by 5 bases; bases with no gene match: 7. Looked up from germline, CDR1 is GTSNPN and CDR2 is SVGIG (reference sequence). The CDR3 totals 14 residues. In nucleotides, the CDR3 is TGTGCCTGGTGTCGACAGGGAAGGAACACTGAAGCTTTCTTT. It translates to CAWCRQGRNTEAFF.

V is TRBV19 and J is TRBJ1-2, with a tentative D call TRBD1 (6 bases). V shed 7 bases and J shed 6 bases, with 15 bases lying between them. The germline gives CDR1 LNHDA, CDR2 SQIVND (reference sequence). The CDR3 loop spans 13 amino acids. The CDR3 reads CASNPQGPNGYTF. The CDR3 DNA is TGTGCCAGTAACCCCCAGGGGCCTAATGGCTACACCTTC.

This clone was seen a single time. The chain recombines TRBV9 with TRBJ2-1, with TRBD2 identical over 10 bases. This CDR3 is built from 15 residues. V was clipped by 4 bases and J by 7 bases; unmatched bases: 8. Germline V gene sequence: CDR1 SGDLS, CDR2 YYNGEE. The CDR3 here is CASSTGLARANEQFF. The DNA of the CDR3 is TGTGCCAGCAGCACGGGACTAGCGAGGGCAAATGAGCAGTTCTTC.

The gene calls are TRBV6-5 and TRBJ1-6, with D possibly TRBD1 on 5 matching bases. The CDR3 extends over 13 amino acids. Germline V lookup: CDR1 MNHEY, CDR2 SVGAGI. Trimming removed 7 bases at V and 10 bases at J, with 14 bases between. CDR3 in amino acids: CASKPQGASPLHF. The CDR3 nucleotides read TGTGCCAGCAAACCCCAGGGCGCATCACCCCTCCACTTT.

The chain recombines TRBV3-1 (or the pseudogene TRBV3-2) with TRBJ2-5, with TRBD2 matching over 10 bases. The germline V gene encodes CDR1 LGHDT and CDR2 YNNKEL (reference sequence). This CDR3 is 20 amino acids long. The ends lost 0 bases at V and 0 bases at J; junction bases unmatched: 13. The CDR3 spells CASSQDGVLAGALYQETQYF. CDR3 in DNA: TGTGCCAGCAGCCAAGATGGTGTGCTAGCGGGGGCCCTGTACCAAGAGACCCAGTACTTC.

This chain connects TRBV6-1 to TRBJ1-5; a possible D gene is TRBD1 (5 bases). V lost 0 bases, J lost 6 bases, and 9 bases lay in between. Germline values: CDR1 MNHNS, CDR2 SASEGT. This CDR3 region has 14 residues. The CDR3 is CASSEAGGRQPQHF. The CDR3, as DNA: TGTGCCAGCAGTGAAGCGGGGGGACGTCAGCCCCAGCATTTT.

The chain joins TRBV27 to TRBJ2-3; 8 nucleotides align to TRBD2. The CDR3 length is 14 residues. With 3 bases clipped from V and 4 bases from J, the junction kept 3 bases outside the gene matches. Germline V lookup: CDR1 MNHEY, CDR2 SMNVEV (reference sequence). The CDR3 region is CASSFNGRADTQYF. The DNA for the CDR3 is TGTGCCAGCAGTTTTAACGGGAGGGCAGATACGCAGTATTTT.

This chain connects TRBV11-2 to TRBJ2-7; 7 bases match TRBD2. This CDR3 is built from 15 residues. Per the germline V gene, CDR1 is SGHAT and CDR2 is FQNNGV. V was pared by 3 bases and J by 2 bases, with 7 bases of the junction left unmatched. This CDR3 is CASSLGVGGPYEQYF. The CDR3 region has the DNA TGTGCCAGCAGCTTGGGAGTGGGAGGGCCCTACGAGCAGTACTTC.

The chain combines TRBV7-3 with TRBJ2-2; TRBD1 aligns across 8 bases. V was clipped by 2 bases and J by 6 bases; unmatched bases: 8. This CDR3 is built from 16 residues. Germline assignment: CDR1 SGHTA and CDR2 FQGTGA. The CDR3 loop reads CASSLVAGGGPGELFF. CDR3 coding DNA: TGTGCCAGCAGCTTAGTTGCAGGGGGCGGGCCCGGGGAGCTGTTTTTT.

The chain couples TRBV6-5 to TRBJ1-2, with a possible D match to TRBD1 (6 bases). V gave up 7 bases and J gave up 6 bases, with 18 bases separating them. Per germline, CDR1 MNHEY and CDR2 SVGAGI. There are 14 residues in the CDR3. CDR3 nucleotides: TGTGCCAGCATAAAACGGGGGGGCATGGATGGCTACACCTTC. Protein: CASIKRGGMDGYTF.

This clone was recorded once. V gene TRBV5-8 combines with J gene TRBJ2-1; 9 bases are shared with TRBD1. Germline CDR1 SGHTS, CDR2 YDEGEE. This CDR3 is built from 12 residues. V dropped 0 bases and J dropped 15; count of bases not matched to a gene: 4. CDR3 DNA sequence: TGTGCCAGCAGCTTGGGACAGGGGGTCCGGTTCTTC. Protein: CASSLGQGVRFF.

The chain has TRBV9 and TRBJ1-2; no clear D. CDR3 size: 12 residues. The V and J ends lost 3 bases and 8 bases respectively, with 11 bases between them. Germline V CDR1 and CDR2: SGDLS, YYNGEE. CDR3: CASSGQWAGYTF. In nucleotides, the CDR3 is TGTGCCAGCAGCGGGCAGTGGGCGGGCTACACCTTC.

The chain joins TRBV5-6 to TRBJ1-1; 8 bases agree with TRBD1. Germline V gene lookup returns CDR1 SGHDT and CDR2 YYEEEE. Trimming removed 4 bases from V and 4 bases from J; junction bases left unmatched: 6. The CDR3 is made up of 14 amino acids. CDR3 nucleotide sequence: TGTGCCAGCAGCCCTCAGGGGGCCTCCACTGAAGCTTTCTTT. The encoded protein is CASSPQGASTEAFF.

V usage is TRBV14 and J usage is TRBJ1-1, with D perhaps TRBD1 (5 bases). This CDR3 has 13 residues. The V and J ends lost 4 bases and 10 bases respectively, with 16 bases between them. Germline loops: CDR1 SGHDN, CDR2 FVKESK. Written as DNA, the CDR3 is TGTGCCAGCAGCCCATCAGCCAGGGTCGGAGCTTTCTTT. This gives the protein CASSPSARVGAFF.

This chain links TRBV7-3 with TRBJ2-5; 11 bases are shared with TRBD2. CDR1 SGHTA and CDR2 FQGTGA come from the germline V gene. V shed 3 bases and J 5 bases; nucleotides not matched to a gene: 5. The CDR3 is made up of 15 amino acids. The CDR3 bases are TGTGCCAGCAGCTTTAGCGGGGGGGCCAGGGAGACCCAGTACTTC. Amino acids: CASSFSGGARETQYF.

The chain links TRBV7-2 to TRBJ1-2; 7 nucleotides agree with TRBD1. J lost 7 bases, V lost 5 bases, and 13 bases had no gene match. The CDR3 is 15 residues long. Germline CDR1 reads SGHTA; CDR2 reads FQGNSA. CDR3 DNA sequence: TGTGCCAGCAGCCTAAAGACGGGACAGCCGGTTGGCTACACCTTC. Its protein product is CASSLKTGQPVGYTF.

The V call is TRBV30, the J call TRBJ2-5; 11 bases line up with TRBD2. The germline CDR1 and CDR2 sequences are GTSNPN and SVGIG (reference sequence). The CDR3 is made up of 15 amino acids. J gave up 5 bases and V 7 bases, and 12 bases lay outside the gene matches. DNA for the CDR3: TGTGCCTCGGCTAGCGGGGGGATGGCTGCGGAGACCCAGTACTTC. Translation gives CASASGGMAAETQYF.

This sequence joins TRBV28 and TRBJ2-1; 15 bases fit TRBD2. V shed 4 bases and J 4 bases; nucleotides not matched to a gene: 5. The CDR3 is 17 residues long. Germline V lookup: CDR1 MDHEN, CDR2 SYDVKM. In nucleotides, the CDR3 is TGTGCCAGCAGTTCCTTCGGACTAGCGGGAGGGTACAATGAGCAGTTCTTC. This encodes CASSSFGLAGGYNEQFF. The variable domain in full, with the rest retrieved from reference TRBV28 and TRBJ2-1, is DVKVTQSSRYLVKRTGEKVFLECVQDMDHENMFWYRQDPGLGLRLIYFSYDVKMKEKGDIPEGYSVSREKKERFSLILESASTNQTSMYLCASSSFGLAGGYNEQFFGPGTRLTVL.

The chain joins TRBV3-1 (or the pseudogene TRBV3-2) to TRBJ1-2; D remains unclear. Germline CDR1 reads LGHDT; CDR2 reads YNNKEL (reference sequence). The CDR3 is made up of 15 amino acids. Trimming shortened V by 2 bases and J by 4 bases, and 14 bases separated the two germline ends. CDR3 sequence reads: CASSQMGRSLYGYTF. Written as DNA, the CDR3 is TGTGCCAGCAGCCAAATGGGGAGGTCTCTCTATGGCTACACCTTC.